These 23 T cell receptor beta chains share one sample of origin, sequenced in a study of T cell responses to AZD1222 COVID-19 vaccine. The protocol was immunoSEQ multiplex PCR, while the TCRdb copy is restricted to in-frame clones and leaves out a portion. The sample has over 120,000 clones; the top ten hold 2.2%. Material: peripheral blood. Receptors were obtained from an adult in good health.

This chain connects TRBV11-2 to TRBJ1-1; D gene ambiguous. The CDR3 runs to 14 residues. The V end lost 5 bases, the J end lost 1 base, and 11 bases lay between the germline ends. Germline V CDR1 and CDR2: SGHAT, FQNNGV. The CDR3 loop reads CASSVLERNTEAFF. CDR3 sequence (DNA): TGTGCCAGCAGCGTTCTGGAGAGGAACACTGAAGCTTTCTTT.

This chain links TRBV30 with TRBJ2-3; no clear D gene. The V end was cut by 2 bases, the J end by 4 bases, with 13 bases between. This CDR3 spans 14 amino acids. Germline values: CDR1 GTSNPN, CDR2 SVGIG (reference sequence). CDR3 in amino acids: CAWSLMVGADTQYF. CDR3 nucleotides: TGTGCCTGGAGTCTCATGGTTGGGGCAGATACGCAGTATTTT.

The rearrangement uses TRBV6-5 and TRBJ1-1, with TRBD1 as a possible D gene (6 bases). V shed 6 bases and J shed 4 bases, with 9 bases lying between them. There are 12 residues in the CDR3. Germline V gene lookup returns CDR1 MNHEY and CDR2 SVGAGI. CDR3 nucleotides: TGTGCCAGCAGCGCCAGGGGCACTGAAGCTTTCTTT. As protein: CASSARGTEAFF.

The gene calls are TRBV5-1 and TRBJ1-1; D is uncertain. Deletions cut 4 bases from V and 3 bases from J, with 13 bases between. The CDR3 contains 14 residues. Germline assignment: CDR1 SGHRS and CDR2 YFSETQ. CDR3 protein: CASSRDRTDTEAFF. In DNA, the CDR3 is TGCGCCAGCAGCCGGGATCGCACCGACACTGAAGCTTTCTTT. Complete variable domain (other parts from reference TRBV5-1 and TRBJ1-1): KAGVTQTPRYLIKTRGQQVTLSCSPISGHRSVSWYQQTPGQGLQFLFEYFSETQRNKGNFPGRFSGRQFSNSRSEMNVSTLELGDSALYLCASSRDRTDTEAFFGQGTRLTVV.

The chain carries TRBV18 and TRBJ1-2; unclear D gene. V was trimmed by 5 bases and J by 2 bases, leaving 12 bases between them. From germline, CDR1 is KGHSH and CDR2 LQKENI. CDR3 length: 14 residues. Here the CDR3 reads CASSGPDWNYGYTF. CDR3 in DNA: TGTGCCAGCTCAGGGCCTGACTGGAACTATGGCTACACCTTC.

V is TRBV11-2 and J is TRBJ1-4, with 8 bases fitting TRBD1. J was trimmed by 8 bases and V by 4 bases; bases with no gene match: 9. In germline, CDR1 is SGHAT, CDR2 FQNNGV. The CDR3 is 15 amino acids. CDR3 coding DNA: TGTGCCAGCAGCTCGATTACAGGGGGGGGAGAAAAACTGTTTTTT. This codes for CASSSITGGGEKLFF.

The chain carries TRBV6-2 or TRBV6-3 and TRBJ1-5, with 9 bases matching TRBD1. The CDR3 consists of 18 residues. The germline gives CDR1 MNHEY, CDR2 SVGEGT. The V and J ends lost 2 bases and 0 bases, in that order; junction bases with no gene match: 8. CDR3 amino acids: CASSYDEQGADSNQPQHF. DNA for the CDR3: TGTGCCAGCAGTTACGATGAACAGGGGGCGGATAGCAATCAGCCCCAGCATTTT.

The V gene is TRBV7-8, the J gene TRBJ2-7, with 10 positions matching TRBD1. CDR3 length: 14 residues. Germline CDR1 and CDR2: SGHVS and FQNEAQ. V dropped 5 bases and J dropped 6; count of bases not matched to a gene: 7. CDR3 DNA sequence: TGTGCCAGCAGCATAGACAGGGGGCGGGGCGAGCAGTACTTC. It yields the protein CASSIDRGRGEQYF. Based on the CDR3 plus reference TRBV7-8 and TRBJ2-7, the full variable domain is GAGVSQSPRYKVAKRGQDVALRCDPISGHVSLFWYQQALGQGPEFLTYFQNEAQLDKSGLPSDRFFAERPEGSVSTLKIQRTQQEDSAVYLCASSIDRGRGEQYFGPGTRLTVT.

The chain combines TRBV4-1 with TRBJ2-7, with TRBD2 identical over 12 bases. CDR1 is MGHRA, CDR2 YSYEKL, per germline. Losses at the gene ends were 0 bases for V and 3 bases for J; bases not matched to a gene: 9. There are 18 residues in the CDR3. The CDR3 DNA follows: TGCGCCAGCAGCCAAGAGATGTCTAGCGGGGGGGAAGACTACGAGCAGTACTTC. This codes for CASSQEMSSGGEDYEQYF.

The V gene is TRBV3-1 (or the pseudogene TRBV3-2), the J gene TRBJ2-3, with 8 bases matching TRBD2. Germline values: CDR1 LGHDT, CDR2 YNNKEL (reference sequence). The CDR3 runs 16 residues. Trimming at V came to 3 bases and at J to 4 bases, leaving 9 bases not matched to a gene. The CDR3 DNA follows: TGTGCCAGCAGCCATGGGCGGGGGGCATTGGCAGATACGCAGTATTTT. It encodes CASSHGRGALADTQYF.

The CDR3 coding sequence is TGTGCCAGCTCGCTCACAACAATCTCTGGGGCCAACGTCCTGACTTTC. This translates into CASSLTTISGANVLTF. The chain links TRBV18 to TRBJ2-6; D remains unclear. CDR3 size: 16 residues. Germline CDR1 KGHSH, CDR2 LQKENI. V dropped 6 bases and J dropped 0 bases, with 12 bases sitting between them.

This chain's CDR3 is CASSEEGPEPQHF. CDR3 coding DNA: TGTGCCAGTAGTGAGGAGGGTCCAGAGCCCCAGCATTTT. This chain connects TRBV19 to TRBJ1-5, with D unclear. The CDR3 loop spans 13 amino acids. Germline CDR1 is LNHDA and CDR2 is SQIVND (reference sequence). V was trimmed by 5 bases and J by 8 bases, leaving 13 bases between them.

The rearrangement joins TRBV7-9 to TRBJ2-7, with D possibly TRBD1 on 5 matching bases. This CDR3 contains 16 residues. CDR1 and CDR2 from the germline V gene are SEHNR and FQNEAQ (reference sequence). Between the trimmed V and J ends, which lost 0 bases and 5 bases, there was a span of 17 bases. CDR3 loop: CASSLAPQGTVHEQYF. CDR3 DNA sequence: TGTGCCAGCAGCTTAGCTCCCCAGGGAACGGTCCACGAGCAGTACTTC.

The chain links TRBV6-1 to TRBJ1-4; D may be TRBD1 (6 bases). From germline, CDR1 is MNHNS and CDR2 SASEGT. The CDR3 is made up of 16 amino acids. V lost 1 base and J lost 5, with 14 bases in between. CDR3 DNA: TGTGCCAGCAGTGAAGGGTTGGGGCAGGGGAATGAAAAACTGTTTTTT. This translates into CASSEGLGQGNEKLFF.

The chain employs TRBV4-2 and TRBJ1-4; 8 nucleotides agree with TRBD1. Germline V CDR1 and CDR2: LGHNA, YNFKEQ. This CDR3 comprises 16 residues. Germline trimming cut 0 bases from V and 8 bases from J; bases unmatched to any gene: 8. The CDR3 sequence: CASSQDMTGVREKLFF. In DNA form, the CDR3 reads TGTGCCAGCAGCCAAGATATGACAGGGGTCCGCGAAAAACTGTTTTTT.

This chain connects TRBV29-1 to TRBJ2-5; 11 positions agree with TRBD1. With V trimmed by 7 bases and J by 5 bases, 6 bases remained unmatched. Germline lookup yields CDR1 SQVTM and CDR2 ANQGSEA. This CDR3 spans 13 amino acids. The CDR3 coding sequence is TGCAGCGCCCGGACAGGGGGCGTCGAGACCCAGTACTTC. Amino acid sequence: CSARTGGVETQYF.

V is TRBV30 and J is TRBJ1-1; TRBD1 is a possible D gene (5 bases). Germline V gives CDR1 GTSNPN, CDR2 SVGIG (reference sequence). The CDR3 length is 13 residues. The V gene lost 0 bases and the J gene lost 0 bases, with 5 bases spanning the gap. Here the CDR3 DNA reads TGTGCCTGGAGTGTCAGGGTGAACACTGAAGCTTTCTTT. Translation gives CAWSVRVNTEAFF.

This chain uses TRBV2 with TRBJ1-4, with 9 bases fitting TRBD1. The V gene's germline CDR1 is SNHLY and CDR2 FYNNEI. This CDR3 is built from 15 residues. V gave up 6 bases and J gave up 8 bases; unmatched junction bases: 10. For the CDR3, the DNA is TGTGCCAGCAGCCCTGGGACAGGGTTTAGGGAAAAACTGTTTTTT. It is translated as CASSPGTGFREKLFF.

V usage is TRBV11-3 and J usage is TRBJ1-3; D uncertain. Germline V lookup: CDR1 SGHNT, CDR2 YENEEA. The CDR3 runs 14 residues. V was shortened by 5 bases and J by 2 bases, with 10 bases between the two germline ends. The CDR3 protein is CASSTGPTGNTIYF. The CDR3 DNA sequence: TGTGCCAGCAGCACCGGACCGACTGGAAACACCATATATTTT.

This rearrangement joins TRBV15 to TRBJ1-1, with D tentatively TRBD1 (6 bases). The V end lost 1 base, the J end lost 2 bases, and 11 bases lay between the germline ends. Per the germline V gene, CDR1 is LNHNV and CDR2 is YYDKDF (reference sequence). The CDR3 extends over 15 amino acids. CDR3 coding DNA: TGTGCCACCAGCAGAGGGGGGGGCAGAAACACTGAAGCTTTCTTT. It codes for CATSRGGGRNTEAFF.

This sequence joins TRBV2 and TRBJ1-2, with 7 positions matching TRBD1. The CDR3 is 14 amino acids. CDR1 SNHLY and CDR2 FYNNEI come from the germline V gene. J gave up 2 bases and V 7 bases, and 7 bases lay outside the gene matches. The CDR3 here is CASNPQGVNYGYTF. CDR3 in DNA: TGTGCCAGCAACCCGCAGGGGGTCAACTATGGCTACACCTTC.

This chain links TRBV15 with TRBJ1-1; D is possibly TRBD1 (5 bases). Germline CDR1 reads LNHNV; CDR2 reads YYDKDF (reference sequence). The CDR3 loop spans 15 amino acids. V was shortened by 2 bases and J by 2 bases, with 12 bases between the two germline ends. CDR3 sequence reads: CATSRSGTGNTEAFF. DNA of the CDR3: TGTGCCACCAGCAGATCCGGGACGGGTAACACTGAAGCTTTCTTT.

The chain recombines TRBV4-3 with TRBJ2-2; 7 nucleotides agree with TRBD2. The trim removed 5 bases at V and 6 bases at J, leaving 12 bases unmatched. The germline CDR1 and CDR2 sequences are LGHNA and YSLEER. The CDR3 is 16 residues long. In DNA, the CDR3 is TGCGCCAGCAGCGACAAGGAGGGACGGGGGGCCGGGGAGCTGTTTTTT. Its protein product is CASSDKEGRGAGELFF.